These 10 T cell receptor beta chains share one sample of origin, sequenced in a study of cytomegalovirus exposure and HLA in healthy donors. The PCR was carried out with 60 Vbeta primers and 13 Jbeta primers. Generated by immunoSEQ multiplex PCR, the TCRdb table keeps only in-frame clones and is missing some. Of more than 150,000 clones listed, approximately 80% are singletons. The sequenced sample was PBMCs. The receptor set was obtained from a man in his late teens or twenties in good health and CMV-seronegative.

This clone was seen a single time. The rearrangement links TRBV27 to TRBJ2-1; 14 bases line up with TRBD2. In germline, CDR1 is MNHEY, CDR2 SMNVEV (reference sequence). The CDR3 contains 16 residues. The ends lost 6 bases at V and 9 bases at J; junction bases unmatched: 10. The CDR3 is CASSLLTSGGVSEQFF. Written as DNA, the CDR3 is TGTGCCAGCAGCCTCCTGACTAGCGGGGGGGTAAGTGAGCAGTTCTTC.

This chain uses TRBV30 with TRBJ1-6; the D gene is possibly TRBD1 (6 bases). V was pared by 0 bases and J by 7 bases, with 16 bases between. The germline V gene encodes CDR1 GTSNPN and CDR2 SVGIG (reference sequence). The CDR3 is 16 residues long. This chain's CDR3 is CAWSVMTQRGNSPLHF. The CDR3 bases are TGTGCCTGGAGTGTAATGACGCAGAGGGGGAATTCACCCCTCCACTTT.

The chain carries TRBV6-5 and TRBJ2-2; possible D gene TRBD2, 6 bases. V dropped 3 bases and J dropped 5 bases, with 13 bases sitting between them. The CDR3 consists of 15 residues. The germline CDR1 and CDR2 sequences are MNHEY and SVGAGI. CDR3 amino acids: CASSYLQGGTGELFF. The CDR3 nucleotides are TGTGCCAGCAGTTATCTCCAGGGAGGTACCGGGGAGCTGTTTTTT.

The CDR3 loop is CASSAGTGFGGYTF. CDR3 nucleotides: TGTGCCAGCAGTGCCGGGACAGGTTTTGGCGGCTACACCTTC. V gene TRBV28 combines with J gene TRBJ1-2; 8 bases line up with TRBD1. The germline V gene encodes CDR1 MDHEN and CDR2 SYDVKM. Germline trimming cut 5 bases from V and 8 bases from J; bases unmatched to any gene: 10. CDR3 length equals 14 residues.

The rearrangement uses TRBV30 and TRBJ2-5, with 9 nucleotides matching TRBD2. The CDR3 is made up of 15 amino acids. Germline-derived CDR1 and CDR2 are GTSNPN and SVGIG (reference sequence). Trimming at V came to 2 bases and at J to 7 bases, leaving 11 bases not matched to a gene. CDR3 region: CAWSPKRGASGTQYF. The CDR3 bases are TGTGCCTGGAGTCCCAAGCGGGGGGCCTCAGGGACCCAGTACTTC.

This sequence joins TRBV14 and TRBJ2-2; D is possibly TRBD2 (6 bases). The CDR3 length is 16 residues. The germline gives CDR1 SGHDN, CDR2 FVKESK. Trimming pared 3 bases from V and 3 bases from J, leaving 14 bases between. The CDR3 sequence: CASSHKRDFYTGELFF. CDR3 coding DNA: TGTGCCAGCAGCCATAAAAGGGACTTCTACACCGGGGAGCTGTTTTTT.

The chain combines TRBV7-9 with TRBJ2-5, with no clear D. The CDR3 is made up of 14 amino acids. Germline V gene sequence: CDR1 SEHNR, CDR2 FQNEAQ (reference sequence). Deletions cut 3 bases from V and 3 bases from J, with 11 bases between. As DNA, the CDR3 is TGTGCCAGCAGCTTGGTGAGGAGTGAAGAGACCCAGTACTTC. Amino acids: CASSLVRSEETQYF.

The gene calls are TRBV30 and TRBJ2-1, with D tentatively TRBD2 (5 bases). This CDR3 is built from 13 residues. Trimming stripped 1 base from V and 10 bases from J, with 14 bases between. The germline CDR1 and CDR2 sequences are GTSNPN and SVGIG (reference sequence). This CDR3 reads CAWSGARACEQFF. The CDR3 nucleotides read TGTGCCTGGAGTGGGGCGAGGGCCTGCGAGCAGTTCTTC.

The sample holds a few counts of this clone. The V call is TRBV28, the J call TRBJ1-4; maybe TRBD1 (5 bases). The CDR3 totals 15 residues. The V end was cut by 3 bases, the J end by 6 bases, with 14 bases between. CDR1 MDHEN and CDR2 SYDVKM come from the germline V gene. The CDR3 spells CASSLQGVKYEKLFF. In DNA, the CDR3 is TGTGCCAGCAGTTTGCAGGGCGTCAAGTATGAAAAACTGTTTTTT.

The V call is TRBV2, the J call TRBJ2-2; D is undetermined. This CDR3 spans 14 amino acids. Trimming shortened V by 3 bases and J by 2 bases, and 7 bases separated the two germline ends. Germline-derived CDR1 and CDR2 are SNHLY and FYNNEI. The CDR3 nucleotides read TGTGCCAGCAGTGAGTTCCCAAACACCGGGGAGCTGTTTTTT. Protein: CASSEFPNTGELFF.